A single T cell receptor (beta chain) is shown here with its context. Its target is not known. Sequencing used immunoSEQ multiplex PCR; TCRdb keeps in-frame clones, though not all of them. Here the sample spans about half a million clones, approximately 78% being singletons. Germline CDR1 reads SGDLS; CDR2 reads YYNGEE. This CDR3 has 14 residues. Trimming stripped 5 bases from V and 6 bases from J, with 15 bases between. This sample stems from a study of shared clonotypes between healthy human individuals. Study conclusions and caveats: Sequencing depth was predicted to influence how clonotypes are shared among donors.

Sequenced material: PBMCs. This receptor was taken from a woman in her forties in good health. Some clones in this sample may be carry-over from other donors' samples. This rearrangement joins TRBV9 to TRBJ2-1; no clear D gene. CDR3 coding DNA: TGTGCCAGCAGTGCAAAATCAAGGACCAATGAGCAGTTCTTC. Translating gives CASSAKSRTNEQFF.